This TCR beta chain originates from a study of graft-versus-host responses after intestinal transplantation. Study in general: Multivisceral, liver-intestinal, or isolated intestinal transplants were received by the recipients. Every transplant recipient was induced with anti-thymocyte globulin, then maintained on tacrolimus and steroids for 2 to 4 years. Whole-study results and caveats: Levels of circulating GvH clones at their peak were associated with early post-transplant HvG declines. There were GvH clones found in recipient marrow, and some of them appeared first in ileum or blood.

The method was immunoSEQ multiplex PCR; TCRdb's version includes in-frame clones alone and lacks a portion of them. The sample lists approximately 88,000 clones; roughly nine tenths were seen once. Trimming at V came to 4 bases and at J to 4 bases, leaving 2 bases not matched to a gene. Germline V gene sequence: CDR1 LNHNV, CDR2 YYDKDF (reference sequence). There are 14 residues in the CDR3. Concerning this clone itself: Its cognate antigen is unknown.

The clonotype was recovered from a human donor who received an intestinal transplant. The sequencing used unstimulated CD4+ T cells sorted from spleen or lymph node cells, collected before intestinal transplant. The V call is TRBV15, the J call TRBJ1-3; 9 bases map to TRBD1. CDR3 sequence: CATSTGQGGNTIYF. The DNA for the CDR3 is TGTGCCACCAGCACAGGACAGGGGGGAAACACCATATATTTT.